This record concerns one T cell receptor beta chain sequence. Its antigen is currently not known. Base qualities are not at hand, and no much larger clone is one base apart. CDR1 and CDR2 are drawn from the germline V gene: MNHEY, SVGAGI. Inclusive of the bounding cysteine and phenylalanine, the CDR3 is 15 residues long. This entry keeps only the CDR3 DNA: 45 bases, framed from base 1. At the junction V is shortened by 6 bases and J by 1 base; bases outside the gene matches: 6. The data were taken from a study of siplizumab effects on memory and regulatory T cells (dated by TCRdb to the late 2010s). With regard to the full study: The study examined how the anti-CD2 antibody siplizumab affects alloreactive T-cell subsets in allogeneic mixed lymphocyte reactions built from human PBMCs.

The library was built by means of the immunoSEQ multiplex PCR assay. The deep sequencing platform assayed about 10^5 TCR templates per sample. Genomic DNA extracted from sorted T cells was used for TCRbeta CDR3 sequencing. In the source study's methods: The R programming language was used for the clonal analysis of the TCRbeta CDR3 data. Unstimulated samples were compared with post-reaction CFSE-low samples to define alloreactive CD4+ and CD8+ clones. By matching sequences to the repertoires of sorted unstimulated Treg and non-Treg cells, each alloreactive CD4+ clone was assigned a regulatory or non-regulatory origin. This immuneACCESS table, as held by TCRdb, lists in-frame sequences with V and J called but not all clones. Of the missing ones, under half trace to an unresolved V gene in checked studies; the others have no known cause. Clonal size and the V and J genes are those of that table, whereas D and trimming came from the DNA. The sample table shows 100,000 or so clones, and over 90% are seen once. The ten most abundant clones make up approximately 1.4% of the sample.

General study outcomes and caveats: Because sequences at frequencies below about 10^-5 were poorly captured, only a minor fraction of alloreactive clones could be mapped back to unstimulated subsets. Siplizumab significantly lowered the cumulative frequency of alloreactive sequences that could be traced to unstimulated CD4+ memory T cells. Among mappable alloreactive CD4+ clones, an average Treg-derived fraction of over 60% was observed with siplizumab, compared with roughly 27% in control reactions. For roughly 75-95% of proliferating CD4+ or CD8+ clones, no naive or memory phenotype could be assigned. No functional confirmation was obtained for the suppressive function of proliferating Tregs from siplizumab cultures. Unstimulated naive T cells appeared to be more diverse than memory T cells, and naive cells seemed to make a substantial contribution to the alloresponse.

Sorted unstimulated T cells and proliferating T cells recovered from mixed lymphocyte reactions underwent TCRbeta CDR3 sequencing. Fresh whole blood from 9 to 10 HLA-typed healthy donors served as the source for isolating PBMCs. Unstimulated CD4+ non-regulatory T cells were FACS-sorted to map the origin of alloreactive clones. The source is a human donor in good health. Sequencing was carried out using non-Treg CD4+ T cells sorted from blood. This sample's cell subset or site label indicates: FACS-sorted unstimulated CD4+ non-regulatory T cells. In this chain, TRBV6-5 is recombined with TRBJ2-3, with 8 middle bases fitting TRBD2. The DNA reads TGTGCCAGCAGGCTTTCTAGCGGGCGCACAGATACGCAGTATTTT. The resulting protein is CASRLSSGRTDTQYF.